The 13 T cell receptor beta chains below were found in one sample sequenced in a study of T cell clonality in common variable immunodeficiency. The method was immunoSEQ multiplex PCR; TCRdb's version includes in-frame clones alone and lacks a portion of them. The sample is made up of 25,000 to 35,000 clones, none counted only once. Sequencing used peripheral blood mononuclear cells. These receptors originate from a person aged 18 to 70 in good health.

This clone was counted at least ten times. From the germline J gene comes the end of the CDR3, since the read stops 3 residues before it. This chain uses TRBV5-1 with TRBJ2-3; D is undetermined. The V gene's germline CDR1 is SGHRS and CDR2 YFSETQ. V dropped 4 bases and J dropped 5 bases, with 14 bases sitting between them. This CDR3 is built from 14 residues. The chain's CDR3 is CASSPIRTGDTQYF. CDR3 DNA, as far as it was read: TGCGCCAGCAGCCCAATAAGAACGGGAGATACG. Looking up the rest from reference TRBV5-1 and TRBJ2-3 gives the full variable domain: KAGVTQTPRYLIKTRGQQVTLSCSPISGHRSVSWYQQTPGQGLQFLFEYFSETQRNKGNFPGRFSGRQFSNSRSEMNVSTLELGDSALYLCASSPIRTGDTQYFGPGTRLTVL.

Ten or more counts support this clone. The read is 3 residues too short to cover the CDR3 end, so that end is filled in from the germline J gene. V usage is TRBV19 and J usage is TRBJ1-3; D is unclear. The CDR3 is 14 amino acids. The germline V gene has CDR1 LNHDA and CDR2 SQIVND (reference sequence). V lost 5 bases and J lost 0, with 8 bases in between. The CDR3 sequence: CASSSQSSGNTIYF. CDR3 DNA, as far as it was read: TGTGCCAGTAGTTCACAGAGCTCTGGAAACACC.

This clone was detected ten times or more. The sequenced fragment ends 3 residues before the CDR3 boundary, so the rest is inferred from the germline J gene. J is TRBJ2-1 and V is TRBV5-1; 15 nucleotides agree with TRBD2. This CDR3 is 16 amino acids long. J was trimmed by 8 bases and V by 4 bases; bases with no gene match: 7. Germline CDR1 reads SGHRS; CDR2 reads YFSETQ. The part of the CDR3 DNA that was read is TGCGCCAGCAGCATGGGGACTAGCGGGGGGCCTGATGAG. Translated: CASSMGTSGGPDE. The CDR3, in full, reads CASSMGTSGGPDEQFF.

This clone was detected ten times or more. The read ends 3 residues early relative to the CDR3; the germline J gene fills the gap. The chain recombines TRBV14 with TRBJ2-5, with a possible D match to TRBD2 (5 bases). CDR1 is SGHDN, CDR2 FVKESK, per germline. The CDR3 has 14 amino acids. The CDR3 bases that were read are TGTGCCAGCAGCCCGGGGAGAGGCACAGATACC. It specifies CASSPGRGTDT. The full CDR3 reads CASSPGRGTDTQYF. The full variable domain, rest sourced from reference TRBV14 and TRBJ2-5, is EAGVTQFPSHSVIEKGQTVTLRCDPISGHDNLYWYRRVMGKEIKFLLHFVKESKQDESGMPNNRFLAERTGGTYSTLKVQPAELEDSGVYFCASSPGRGTDTQYFGPGTRLLVL.

This clone was observed many times. The read terminates 3 residues before the CDR3 end, so the remaining end is supplied by the germline J gene. Other nucleotide sequences from this sample produce the same CDR3. This chain uses TRBV18 with TRBJ1-1; D is possibly TRBD1 (6 bases). V lost 4 bases to trimming and J lost 4 bases, with 16 bases between them. The germline V gene encodes CDR1 KGHSH and CDR2 LQKENI. This CDR3 comprises 15 residues. The CDR3 region is CASSLSWGRTTEAFF. The covered CDR3 bases are TGTGCCAGCTCACTATCCTGGGGGCGCACCACTGAA.

At least ten counts were recorded for this clone. CDR3 sequence: CASSIVRGGYPNTEAFF. The sequenced CDR3 bases are TGTGCCAGTAGTATTGTACGGGGAGGGTACCCGAACACTGAA. The gene calls are TRBV19 and TRBJ1-1; D is undetermined. The read ends 3 residues shy of where the CDR3 ends; the end is completed using the germline J gene. Germline loops: CDR1 LNHDA, CDR2 SQIVND (reference sequence). V gave up 3 bases and J gave up 1 base, with 18 bases separating them. The CDR3 runs 17 residues.

In its sample, this clone was seen many times. The read comes to an end 3 residues before the CDR3 does, leaving the germline J gene to fill in the end. The chain couples TRBV7-2 to TRBJ1-1; D is uncertain. CDR3 length equals 14 residues. Germline loops: CDR1 SGHTA, CDR2 FQGNSA. Trimming took 5 bases from V and 1 from J, leaving 11 bases between them. The sequenced part of the CDR3 DNA is TGTGCCAGCAGCGCATCCCGGGGGAACACTGAA. The encoded protein is CASSASRGNTE. The entire CDR3 protein is CASSASRGNTEAFF. The full variable domain, with the rest looked up from reference TRBV7-2 and TRBJ1-1, is GAGVSQSPSNKVTEKGKDVELRCDPISGHTALYWYRQSLGQGLEFLIYFQGNSAPDKSGLPSDRFSAERTGGSVSTLTIQRTQQEDSAVYLCASSASRGNTEAFFGQGTRLTVV.

This clone was found many times. Sequencing ends 3 residues short of the CDR3 end; the germline J gene provides the rest. The chain employs TRBV5-1 and TRBJ2-1; 9 bases are shared with TRBD2. CDR1 and CDR2 from the germline V gene are SGHRS and YFSETQ. The CDR3 is made up of 14 amino acids. The J segment lost 3 bases and the V segment lost 6 bases, leaving 4 bases of the junction unmatched. The CDR3 is CASTFSGSYNEQFF. Incomplete CDR3 DNA: TGCGCCAGCACCTTTAGCGGGAGCTACAATGAG.

This clone was detected many times. The read terminates 3 residues before the CDR3 end, so the remaining end is supplied by the germline J gene. The V gene is TRBV5-1, the J gene TRBJ2-2; D is perhaps TRBD1 (6 bases). Deletions cut 4 bases from V and 5 bases from J, with 15 bases between. The CDR3 extends over 15 amino acids. Germline V gene lookup returns CDR1 SGHRS and CDR2 YFSETQ. Incomplete CDR3 DNA: TGCGCCAGCAGCACCTCAGGGGTACAGACCGGGGAG. This encodes CASSTSGVQTGE. The full CDR3 protein reads CASSTSGVQTGELFF.

This clone has ten or more counts. The read ends 3 residues shy of where the CDR3 ends; the end is completed using the germline J gene. V is TRBV4-2 and J is TRBJ1-1; D is uncertain. Per germline, CDR1 LGHNA and CDR2 YNFKEQ. The CDR3 has 16 amino acids. V lost 0 bases and J lost 5, with 16 bases in between. CDR3 DNA (partial): TGTGCCAGCAGCCAAGATCTTAGTCGGGGTGGGACTGAA. Translated: CASSQDLSRGGTE. The whole CDR3 protein reads CASSQDLSRGGTEAFF.

This clone was counted ten times or more. The DNA ends 3 residues before the CDR3 does, and the rest of the CDR3 is filled in from the germline J gene. The J gene is TRBJ1-2, the V gene TRBV19; D is ambiguous. Per germline, CDR1 LNHDA and CDR2 SQIVND (reference sequence). Trimming removed 6 bases from V and 4 bases from J, with 21 bases in between. The CDR3 contains 16 residues. The CDR3 is CASSQSGGGLVYGYTF. Incomplete CDR3 DNA: TGTGCCAGTAGCCAATCCGGAGGTGGGCTGGTCTATGGC.

This clone was observed many times. The sequence runs out 3 residues before the end of the CDR3; the remainder is reconstructed from the germline J gene. This chain links TRBV10-2 with TRBJ2-5; perhaps TRBD2 as D (6 bases). Between the trimmed V and J ends, which lost 3 bases and 4 bases, there was a span of 12 bases. This CDR3 contains 14 residues. Germline-derived CDR1 and CDR2 are WSHSY and SAAADI. The CDR3 protein is CASSELAMGETQYF. The CDR3 DNA, read in part, is TGCGCCAGCAGTGAACTAGCTATGGGAGAGACC.

In its sample, this clone was seen many times. From the germline J gene comes the end of the CDR3, since the read stops 3 residues before it. The chain combines TRBV29-1 with TRBJ2-7, with 8 bases identical to TRBD1. The CDR3 covers 12 residues. V shed 6 bases, J shed 5 bases, and the junction held 6 bases outside the gene matches. Germline V gives CDR1 SQVTM, CDR2 ANQGSEA. Incomplete CDR3 DNA: TGCAGCGTCGTAACAGGGGGTCACGAG. Its protein is CSVVTGGHE. In full, the CDR3 reads CSVVTGGHEQYF.